The 16 T cell receptor beta chains below all came from one sample that was sequenced in a study of OX40 agonist ivuxolimab in advanced cancers. Clones were sequenced by immunoSEQ multiplex PCR, and TCRdb holds only the in-frame ones, with some missing. The table includes fewer than 30,000 clones, around 82% detected once. The sample was CD4+ or CD8+ T cells sorted from blood, taken in a trial of the OX40 agonist ivuxolimab. All receptors derive from an adult with an advanced solid tumor such as melanoma, head and neck, liver or kidney cancer.

This chain uses TRBV27 with TRBJ2-1, with D maybe TRBD1 (5 bases). The CDR3 spans 13 residues. Germline lookup yields CDR1 MNHEY and CDR2 SMNVEV (reference sequence). V was shortened by 6 bases and J by 2 bases, with 8 bases between the two germline ends. CDR3 nucleotides: TGTGCCAGCAGCCCAGGGCCCTACAATGAGCAGTTCTTC. It is translated as CASSPGPYNEQFF.

The chain uses TRBV4-1 and TRBJ2-1; D is undetermined. Trimming stripped 3 bases from V and 0 bases from J, with 3 bases between. The CDR3 loop spans 13 amino acids. Germline values: CDR1 MGHRA, CDR2 YSYEKL. The CDR3 DNA reads as TGCGCCAGCAGCCATAGCTCCTACAATGAGCAGTTCTTC. Its protein product is CASSHSSYNEQFF.

V and J are TRBV7-2 and TRBJ1-2; no firm D call. The CDR3 is 12 residues long. Germline V gene sequence: CDR1 SGHTA, CDR2 FQGNSA. V was pared by 0 bases and J by 4 bases, with 3 bases between. The CDR3 coding sequence is TGTGCCAGCAGCTTAGCGTTCTATGGCTACACCTTC. It translates to CASSLAFYGYTF.

On this clone itself: One junction end does not reproduce the germline sequence, and a read error may be involved. J is TRBJ2-7 and V is TRBV15, with D uncertain. Germline V gene sequence: CDR1 LNHNV, CDR2 YYDKDF (reference sequence). CDR3 size: 14 residues. Written as DNA, the CDR3 is TGTGCCACCAGCGAACAGCGACCCTCCCACGAGCAGTACTTC. Translation gives CATSEQRPSHEQYF.

The chain links TRBV6-1 to TRBJ2-3; 11 bases agree with TRBD2. There are 15 residues in the CDR3. V lost 4 bases to trimming and J lost 3 bases; unmatched junction nucleotides: 3. Germline V gene lookup returns CDR1 MNHNS and CDR2 SASEGT. For the CDR3, the DNA is TGTGCCAGCAGTGCACTAGCGGGGGCAACAGATACGCAGTATTTT. The encoded protein is CASSALAGATDTQYF.

About this clone itself: The junction shows a germline mismatch at one end, possibly a read error. This chain connects TRBV19 to TRBJ2-7; possibly TRBD1 for D (6 bases). The CDR3 extends over 12 amino acids. CDR1 LNHDA and CDR2 SQIVND come from the germline V gene (reference sequence). CDR3 DNA: TGTGCCAGTACTACAGGGTCCTCCGAGCAGTACTTC. This sequence encodes CASTTGSSEQYF.

CDR3 protein: CATLLNTEAFF. The CDR3 DNA reads TGTGCCACCTTATTGAACACTGAAGCTTTCTTT. The V call is TRBV6-6, the J call TRBJ1-1; D gene uncertain. Trimming shortened V by 10 bases and J by 0 bases, and 6 bases separated the two germline ends. This CDR3 region has 11 residues. Germline loops: CDR1 MNHNY, CDR2 SVGAGI (reference sequence).

The chain joins TRBV10-3 to TRBJ1-2; possibly TRBD1 for D (6 bases). The CDR3 runs to 15 residues. The V gene's germline CDR1 is ENHRY and CDR2 SYGVKD. With 0 bases removed from V and 5 bases from J, the gap between germline ends came to 13 bases. CDR3 nucleotide sequence: TGTGCCATCAGTGAGTCCCCAGGACAGCCATATGGCTACACCTTC. It specifies CAISESPGQPYGYTF.

This rearrangement joins TRBV6-5 to TRBJ1-2, with D possibly being TRBD1 (6 bases). Germline V CDR1 and CDR2: MNHEY, SVGAGI. The CDR3 spans 16 residues. The ends were cut back, 3 bases at V and 4 bases at J, with 18 bases in the middle. CDR3 in amino acids: CASSYSMTGAGYGYTF. The CDR3 region has the DNA TGTGCCAGCAGTTATTCGATGACAGGAGCTGGCTATGGCTACACCTTC.

About this clone: This may be a read error: a much more frequent sequence differs by one nucleotide. Other DNA sequences within the sample encode an identical CDR3. This sequence joins TRBV6-1 and TRBJ1-2, with D maybe TRBD1 (5 bases). Germline CDR1 MNHNS, CDR2 SASEGT. The CDR3 sequence is 15 residues long. V was trimmed by 2 bases and J by 5 bases, leaving 15 bases between them. CDR3 in DNA: TGTGCCAGCAGTGAACGGCCGTCCGGGGGTTATGGCTACACCTTC. It encodes CASSERPSGGYGYTF.

The sample holds a few counts of this clone. The chain couples TRBV5-6 to TRBJ1-6; tentatively, D is TRBD1 (6 bases). Germline lookup yields CDR1 SGHDT and CDR2 YYEEEE. Trimming left V 4 bases short and J 6 bases short, with 11 bases between. The CDR3 loop spans 14 amino acids. The CDR3 bases are TGTGCCAGCAGCCCTTCAGGGGCTAATTCACCCCTCCACTTT. Encoded protein: CASSPSGANSPLHF.

In this sample, this clone turned up once. This chain joins TRBV5-6 and TRBJ2-1, with no clear D. Trimming cost V 0 bases and J 2 bases, with 6 bases left between them. The CDR3 has 14 amino acids. Germline assignment: CDR1 SGHDT and CDR2 YYEEEE. In DNA form, the CDR3 reads TGTGCCAGCAGCTTGGGCCTACCCTACAATGAGCAGTTCTTC. As protein: CASSLGLPYNEQFF.

The gene calls are TRBV25-1 and TRBJ2-7; 11 bases map to TRBD2. The ends lost 4 bases at V and 7 bases at J; junction bases unmatched: 6. Germline CDR1 MGHDK, CDR2 SYGVNS. This CDR3 region has 14 residues. Here the CDR3 DNA reads TGTGCCAGCAGTGGCCTAGCGGGAGGCGGGGAGCAGTACTTC. As protein: CASSGLAGGGEQYF.

V gene TRBV14 combines with J gene TRBJ2-1; the match to TRBD2 covers 7 bases. The germline V gene encodes CDR1 SGHDN and CDR2 FVKESK. With 1 base clipped from V and 7 bases from J, the junction kept 10 bases outside the gene matches. The CDR3 consists of 16 residues. The CDR3 bases are TGTGCCAGCAGCCAAGCCCCCCGTCCCGGGGGGAATGAGCAGTTCTTC. It is translated as CASSQAPRPGGNEQFF. Full variable domain (outside the CDR3, taken from reference TRBV14 and TRBJ2-1): EAGVTQFPSHSVIEKGQTVTLRCDPISGHDNLYWYRRVMGKEIKFLLHFVKESKQDESGMPNNRFLAERTGGTYSTLKVQPAELEDSGVYFCASSQAPRPGGNEQFFGPGTRLTVL.

The chain uses TRBV5-5 and TRBJ2-7; 8 bases are a match to TRBD1. Per the germline V gene, CDR1 is SGHKS and CDR2 is YYEKEE (reference sequence). With 4 bases clipped from V and 6 bases from J, the junction kept 12 bases outside the gene matches. The CDR3 is 15 residues long. The CDR3 loop is CASSPRWTGYSEQYF. The CDR3 DNA sequence: TGTGCCAGCAGCCCGCGATGGACAGGGTACTCCGAGCAGTACTTC.

This rearrangement joins TRBV9 to TRBJ2-6; D gene uncertain. V was pared by 4 bases and J by 4 bases, with 6 bases between. CDR3 size: 13 residues. Germline V gives CDR1 SGDLS, CDR2 YYNGEE. The CDR3 loop is CASSPDGANVLTF. The CDR3 coding sequence is TGTGCCAGCAGCCCAGACGGGGCCAACGTCCTGACTTTC.